Sequencing of this TCR beta chain was carried out in a study of cytomegalovirus exposure and HLA in healthy donors. CDR1 is MNHNS, CDR2 SASEGT, per germline. The CDR3 totals 13 residues. Trimming left V 6 bases short and J 2 bases short, with 11 bases between. 13 Jbeta primers and 60 Vbeta primers were used for the PCR. The assay was immunoSEQ multiplex PCR, and TCRdb's table has in-frame clones only and misses some. Found here are about 120,000 clones, roughly 79% of them singletons; the top ten hold 1.5% to 2%. Sequences were obtained from PBMCs. The chain joins TRBV6-1 to TRBJ2-7, with no clear D. This receptor was obtained from a woman between 18 and 30 years old in good health and CMV-seronegative. The CDR3, as DNA: TGTGCCAGCAGGCAGGCGTCCCCCTACGAGCAGTACTTC. Translated, it gives CASRQASPYEQYF.